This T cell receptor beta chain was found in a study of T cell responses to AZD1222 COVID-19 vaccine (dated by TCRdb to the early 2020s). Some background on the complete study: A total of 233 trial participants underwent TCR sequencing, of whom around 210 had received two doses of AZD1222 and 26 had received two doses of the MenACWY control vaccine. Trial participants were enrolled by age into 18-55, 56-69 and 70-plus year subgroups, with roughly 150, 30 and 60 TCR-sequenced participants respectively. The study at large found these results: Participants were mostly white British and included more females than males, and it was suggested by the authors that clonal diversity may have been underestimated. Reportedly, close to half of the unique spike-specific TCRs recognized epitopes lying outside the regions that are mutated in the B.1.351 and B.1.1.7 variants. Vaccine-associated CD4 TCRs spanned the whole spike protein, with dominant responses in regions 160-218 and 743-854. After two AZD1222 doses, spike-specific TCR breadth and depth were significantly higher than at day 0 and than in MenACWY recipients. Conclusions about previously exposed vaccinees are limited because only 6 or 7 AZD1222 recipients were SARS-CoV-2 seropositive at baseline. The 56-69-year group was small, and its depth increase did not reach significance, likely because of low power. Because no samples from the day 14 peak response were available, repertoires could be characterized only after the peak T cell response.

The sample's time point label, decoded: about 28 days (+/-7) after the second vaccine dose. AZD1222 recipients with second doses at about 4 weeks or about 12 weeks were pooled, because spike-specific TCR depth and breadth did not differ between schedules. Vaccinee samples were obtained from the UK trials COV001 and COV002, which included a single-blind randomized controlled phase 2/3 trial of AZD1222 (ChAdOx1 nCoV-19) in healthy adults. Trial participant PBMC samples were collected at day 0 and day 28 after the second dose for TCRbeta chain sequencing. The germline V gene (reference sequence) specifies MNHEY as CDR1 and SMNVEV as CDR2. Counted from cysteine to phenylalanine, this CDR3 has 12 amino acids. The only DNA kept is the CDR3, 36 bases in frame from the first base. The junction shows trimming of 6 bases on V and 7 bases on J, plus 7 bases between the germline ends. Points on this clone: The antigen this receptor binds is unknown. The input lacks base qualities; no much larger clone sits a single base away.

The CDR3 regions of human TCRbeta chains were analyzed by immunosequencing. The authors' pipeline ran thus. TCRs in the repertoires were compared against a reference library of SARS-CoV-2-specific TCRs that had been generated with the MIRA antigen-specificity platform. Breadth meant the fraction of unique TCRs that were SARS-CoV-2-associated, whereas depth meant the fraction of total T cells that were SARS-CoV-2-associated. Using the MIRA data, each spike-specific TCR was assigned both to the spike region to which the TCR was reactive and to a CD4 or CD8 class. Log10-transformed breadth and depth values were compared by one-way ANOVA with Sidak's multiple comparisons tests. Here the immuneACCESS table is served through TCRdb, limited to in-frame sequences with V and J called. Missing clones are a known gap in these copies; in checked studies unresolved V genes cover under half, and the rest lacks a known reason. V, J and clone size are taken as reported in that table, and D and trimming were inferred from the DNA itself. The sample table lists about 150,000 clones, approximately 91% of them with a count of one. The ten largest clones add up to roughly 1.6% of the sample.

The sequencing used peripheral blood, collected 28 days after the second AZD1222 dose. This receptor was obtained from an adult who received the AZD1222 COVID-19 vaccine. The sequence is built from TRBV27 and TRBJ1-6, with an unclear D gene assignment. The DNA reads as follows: TGTGCCAGCAGCCGACCGAATTCACCCCTCCACTTT. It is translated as CASSRPNSPLHF.